This record looks at one T cell receptor (beta chain) sequence and its context. Participant age was roughly 18 to 90 years, and participants resided in fewer than 25 US areas. How the authors handled the data: Amplifying reference gene primers gave estimates of nucleated cell counts. Only in-frame clones appear in the TCRdb table, and some are missing; sequencing was by immunoSEQ multiplex PCR. V, J and clone size derive from that table, while D and trimming were established from the DNA sequence. The sample lists some 420,000 clones, more than 80% seen once, with roughly 1.1% in the top ten. This specimen comes from a study of blood T cell repertoires in COVID-19. Study-wide context: COVID-19 samples, acute and convalescent, were from the United States, Italy and Spain. Nucleic acid was either cDNA or gDNA, and it came from T cells, B-cell-depleted T cells, or PBMCs.

Germline V lookup: CDR1 MNHEY, CDR2 SVGAGI. Trimming cost V 4 bases and J 4 bases; bases outside gene matches: 5. There are 15 residues in the CDR3. The receptor was derived from a man under 40 who had recovered from COVID-19. The V and J genes are TRBV6-5 and TRBJ1-5; 9 positions match TRBD1. Sample: PBMCs or T cells enriched from blood (not recorded which). The CDR3 coding sequence is TGTGCCAGCAGTTCTGGACAGGGGCGAAATCAGCCCCAGCATTTT. Translated: CASSSGQGRNQPQHF.